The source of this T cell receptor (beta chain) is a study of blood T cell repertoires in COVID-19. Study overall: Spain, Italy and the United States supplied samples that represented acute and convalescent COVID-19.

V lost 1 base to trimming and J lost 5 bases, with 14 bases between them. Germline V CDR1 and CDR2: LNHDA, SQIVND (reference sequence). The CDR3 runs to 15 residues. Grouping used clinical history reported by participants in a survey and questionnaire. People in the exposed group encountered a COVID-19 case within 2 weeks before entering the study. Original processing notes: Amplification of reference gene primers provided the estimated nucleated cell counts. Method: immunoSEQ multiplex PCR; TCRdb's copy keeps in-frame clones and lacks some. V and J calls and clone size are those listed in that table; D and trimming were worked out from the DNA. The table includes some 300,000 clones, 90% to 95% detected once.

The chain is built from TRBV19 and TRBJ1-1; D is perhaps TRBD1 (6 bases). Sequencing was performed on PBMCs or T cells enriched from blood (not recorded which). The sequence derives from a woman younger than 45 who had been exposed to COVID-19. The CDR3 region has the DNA TGTGCCAGTAGTATAGTGGGGACAAGCCCAACTGAAGCTTTCTTT. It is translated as CASSIVGTSPTEAFF. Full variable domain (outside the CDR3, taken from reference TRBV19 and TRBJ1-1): DGGITQSPKYLFRKEGQNVTLSCEQNLNHDAMYWYRQDPGQGLRLIYYSQIVNDFQKGDIAEGYSVSREKKESFPLTVTSAQKNPTAFYLCASSIVGTSPTEAFFGQGTRLTVV.